This T cell receptor (beta chain) was sequenced for a study of T cell repertoires in cytomegalovirus infection. Notes on the study in general: There were HLA-C-restricted CMV-specific TCR beta clonotypes dominating the ex vivo response. Cumulated frequencies of public TCR beta families served to identify carriers of CMV plus the relevant HLA.

Using its own MiXCR run on the reads, TCRdb lists one record per CDR3 protein. The repertoire holds some 480,000 distinct CDR3 sequences, 30% to 40% seen once, with roughly 16% in the top ten. The CDR3 spans 14 residues. V lost 3 bases and J 4 bases, leaving 10 bases between the germline ends. Germline V lookup: CDR1 SGHTA, CDR2 FQGNSA. A note on this clonotype: As yet, its antigen is unknown.

This receptor was obtained from a human donor in good health (CMV status not recorded). Some clones in this sample may be carry-over from other donors' samples. Sequencing used cultured PBMCs, obtained from culture after CMV antigen stimulation. This chain uses TRBV7-2 with TRBJ1-5; D not certain. In nucleotides, the CDR3 is TGTGCCAGCAGCTTGGAGATACGAAATCAGCCCCAGCATTTT. It translates to CASSLEIRNQPQHF.